The following is a T cell receptor (beta chain) sequence with its context. This sample was included in a study of blood T cell repertoires in COVID-19. Generated by immunoSEQ multiplex PCR, the TCRdb table keeps only in-frame clones and is missing some. The table has around 79,000 clones, approximately 80% seen once; the top ten hold about 6%. Sequencing used peripheral blood. This sequence was found in a woman aged 55-70 years with acute or convalescent COVID-19.

DNA for the CDR3: TGTGCCAGCTCGGTCACAGGGGGTGAAAAACTGTTTTTT. Translated, it gives CASSVTGGEKLFF. This chain connects TRBV2 to TRBJ1-4; the match to TRBD1 covers 8 bases. This CDR3 has 13 amino acids. Germline values: CDR1 SNHLY, CDR2 FYNNEI. The V segment lost 8 bases and the J segment 7 bases; nucleotides outside the gene matches: 6.